This T cell receptor beta chain was profiled in a study of shared clonotypes between healthy human individuals. Study context: CD4 naive and CD4 memory each took three plates per donor, while CD8 naive took two and CD8 memory one.

Subsets obtained from CD4+ cells comprised CD45RA+ naive and CD45RA-negative memory cells. About this clone itself: Antigen unknown.

The germline V gene has CDR1 MNHEY and CDR2 SVGAGI. The CDR3 consists of 13 residues. Trimming cost V 0 bases and J 7 bases; bases outside gene matches: 2. Authors' analysis steps: Because ImmunoSEQ provided only junction sequences with no quality scores, the filtering differed. Profiling relied on immunoSEQ multiplex PCR, and the TCRdb table lists in-frame clones only, not all of them. V and J calls and clone size are copied from that table; D and trimming were computed from the DNA. The data hold a few million clones, with 92% observed a single time. Study results and caveats: Around 4.7% was the fraction of naive CD4 clonotypes found shared across several donors.

The TCR was taken from a man between 18 and 29 years old in good health. Some clones in this sample may be carry-over from other donors' samples. The sequencing sample was made of naive CD4+ T cells from PBMCs. Subset defined: CD45RA+ positively selected. This rearrangement joins TRBV6-5 to TRBJ2-5; 7 bases map to TRBD2. In DNA form, the CDR3 reads TGTGCCAGCAGTTACTCCAGGGAGGGGACCCAGTACTTC. Its translation: CASSYSREGTQYF.